Included here is one T cell receptor beta chain sequence, with context. Without any cell sorting, roughly 18-30 mg of bulk tissue yielded co-extracted RNA and DNA. The V end was cut by 0 bases, the J end by 7 bases, with 11 bases between. Per germline, CDR1 SGHDT and CDR2 YYEEEE. The CDR3 extends over 14 amino acids. This sample is drawn from a study of tumor-infiltrating lymphocytes in primary liver carcinoma. The investigators made TCR beta cDNA from about 500 ng total RNA, using a constant-region primer. Three nested multiplex PCR rounds, a slightly modified ARM-PCR method, built the TCR beta libraries. It was with TRBV1-TRBV30 forward primers and a C-beta reverse primer that the first two PCR rounds were run, at around 10 cycles each. TCRdb analysed the multiplex PCR reads with MiXCR anew, one entry per CDR3 protein. The table lists tens of thousands of distinct CDR3 sequences, less than 85% of them singletons.

Sample: liver tumor tissue from sampling region 5. The subset: tumor region T5, tumor centre. The genes are TRBV5-6 and TRBJ1-3, with D possibly TRBD1 on 5 matching bases. This TCR was recovered from a middle-aged man with primary liver carcinoma and hepatitis B virus infection. The chain's CDR3 is CASSLEGAENTIYF. Here the CDR3 DNA reads TGTGCCAGCAGCTTGGAAGGGGCGGAGAACACCATATATTTT. Looking up the rest from reference TRBV5-6 and TRBJ1-3 gives the full variable domain: DAGVTQSPTHLIKTRGQQVTLRCSPKSGHDTVSWYQQALGQGPQFIFQYYEEEERQRGNFPDRFSGHQFPNYSSELNVNALLLGDSALYLCASSLEGAENTIYFGEGSWLTVV.